This T cell receptor beta chain was captured in a study of blood T cell repertoires in COVID-19. Seattle participants joined during active infection and were tracked over time. V was pared by 5 bases and J by 0 bases, with 6 bases of the junction left unmatched. There are 17 residues in the CDR3. Germline values: CDR1 LNHDA, CDR2 SQIVND (reference sequence). Per the study methods: Estimates of nucleated cell counts were drawn from the amplification of reference gene primers. Assay: immunoSEQ multiplex PCR; the TCRdb copy retains only in-frame clones and omits some. V, J and clone size reflect that table, while D and trimming were determined from the DNA. The sample yields 200,000 to 250,000 clones, approximately 90% seen once.

The TCR was taken from a woman between 45 and 65 years old with COVID-19, enrolled during active disease. The V gene is TRBV19, the J gene TRBJ2-2; the match to TRBD2 covers 10 bases. The material sequenced was peripheral blood. CDR3 bases: TGTGCCAGTAGTCCCCTAGCGGGGGCTGCGAACACCGGGGAGCTGTTTTTT. This translates into CASSPLAGAANTGELFF.